This record covers a single T cell receptor (beta chain). These data originate in a study of blood T cell repertoires in COVID-19. Study-wide context: The United States, Italy and Spain supplied acute and convalescent COVID-19 samples. Sample material is recorded as cDNA or gDNA derived from T cells, B-cell-depleted T cells, or PBMCs.

As originally analysed: For nucleated cells, counts were estimated from reference gene primer amplification. The method was immunoSEQ multiplex PCR; TCRdb's version includes in-frame clones alone and lacks a portion of them. Clonal size and the V and J genes are those of that table, whereas D and trimming came from the DNA. The table has fewer than 35,000 clones, 85% to 90% seen once. Germline CDR1 reads PRHDT; CDR2 reads FYEKMQ (reference sequence). V dropped 5 bases and J dropped 0 bases, with 14 bases sitting between them. CDR3 length equals 17 residues. V gene TRBV13 combines with J gene TRBJ1-6, with D possibly matching TRBD1 (5 bases). Material: peripheral blood. This receptor was obtained from a man in his 70s with active COVID-19. The CDR3 DNA follows: TGTGCCAGCAGCCGGAGTGGGGGGAGCTCCTATAATTCACCCCTCCACTTT. This encodes CASSRSGGSSYNSPLHF. Together with reference TRBV13 and TRBJ1-6, the CDR3 gives the full variable domain: AAGVIQSPRHLIKEKRETATLKCYPIPRHDTVYWYQQGPGQDPQFLISFYEKMQSDKGSIPDRFSAQQFSDYHSELNMSSLELGDSALYFCASSRSGGSSYNSPLHFGNGTRLTVT.